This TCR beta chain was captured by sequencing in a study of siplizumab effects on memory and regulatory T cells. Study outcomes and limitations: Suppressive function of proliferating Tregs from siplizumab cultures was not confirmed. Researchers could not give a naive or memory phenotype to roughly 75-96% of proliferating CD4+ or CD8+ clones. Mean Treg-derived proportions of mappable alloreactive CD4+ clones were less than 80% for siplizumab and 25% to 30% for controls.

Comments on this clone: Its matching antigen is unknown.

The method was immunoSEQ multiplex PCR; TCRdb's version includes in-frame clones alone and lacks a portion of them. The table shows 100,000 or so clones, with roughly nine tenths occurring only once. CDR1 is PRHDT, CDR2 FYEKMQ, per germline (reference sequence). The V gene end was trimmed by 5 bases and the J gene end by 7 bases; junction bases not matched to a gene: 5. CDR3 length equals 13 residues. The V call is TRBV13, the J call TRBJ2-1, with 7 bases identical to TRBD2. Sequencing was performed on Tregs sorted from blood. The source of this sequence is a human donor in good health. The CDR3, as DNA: TGTGCCAGCAGCCGGGTAGCGGGTAATGAGCAGTTCTTC. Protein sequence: CASSRVAGNEQFF. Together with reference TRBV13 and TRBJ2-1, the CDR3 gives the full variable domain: AAGVIQSPRHLIKEKRETATLKCYPIPRHDTVYWYQQGPGQDPQFLISFYEKMQSDKGSIPDRFSAQQFSDYHSELNMSSLELGDSALYFCASSRVAGNEQFFGPGTRLTVL.